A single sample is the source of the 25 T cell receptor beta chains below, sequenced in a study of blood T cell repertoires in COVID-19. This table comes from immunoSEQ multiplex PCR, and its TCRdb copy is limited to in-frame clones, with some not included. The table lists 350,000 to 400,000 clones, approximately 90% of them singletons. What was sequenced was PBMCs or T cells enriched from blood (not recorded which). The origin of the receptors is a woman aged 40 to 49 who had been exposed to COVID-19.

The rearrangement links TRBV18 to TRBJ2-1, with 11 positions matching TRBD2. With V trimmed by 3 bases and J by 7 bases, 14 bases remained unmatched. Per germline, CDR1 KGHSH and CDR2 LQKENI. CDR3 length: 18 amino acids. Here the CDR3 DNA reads TGTGCCAGCTCACCCCCCGGGGTAGCGGGGGGGCCGGGGAATGAGCAGTTCTTC. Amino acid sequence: CASSPPGVAGGPGNEQFF.

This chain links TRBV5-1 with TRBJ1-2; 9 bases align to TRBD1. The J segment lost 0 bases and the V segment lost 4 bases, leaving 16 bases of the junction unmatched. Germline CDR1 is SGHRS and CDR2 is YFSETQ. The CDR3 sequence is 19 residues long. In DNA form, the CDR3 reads TGCGCCAGCAGCCCCCGCCGGGGACAGGGTTCCCAAACTAACTATGGCTACACCTTC. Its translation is CASSPRRGQGSQTNYGYTF. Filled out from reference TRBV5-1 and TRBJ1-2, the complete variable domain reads KAGVTQTPRYLIKTRGQQVTLSCSPISGHRSVSWYQQTPGQGLQFLFEYFSETQRNKGNFPGRFSGRQFSNSRSEMNVSTLELGDSALYLCASSPRRGQGSQTNYGYTFGSGTRLTVV.

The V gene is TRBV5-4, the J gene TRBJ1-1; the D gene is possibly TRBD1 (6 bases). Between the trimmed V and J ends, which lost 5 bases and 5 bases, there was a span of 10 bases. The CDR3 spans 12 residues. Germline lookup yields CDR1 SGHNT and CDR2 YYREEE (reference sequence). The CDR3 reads CASSPTGTEAFF. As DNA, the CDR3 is TGTGCCAGCAGTCCCACAGGGACTGAAGCTTTCTTT. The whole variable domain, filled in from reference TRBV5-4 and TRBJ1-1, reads ETGVTQSPTHLIKTRGQQVTLRCSSQSGHNTVSWYQQALGQGPQFIFQYYREEENGRGNFPPRFSGLQFPNYSSELNVNALELDDSALYLCASSPTGTEAFFGQGTRLTVV.

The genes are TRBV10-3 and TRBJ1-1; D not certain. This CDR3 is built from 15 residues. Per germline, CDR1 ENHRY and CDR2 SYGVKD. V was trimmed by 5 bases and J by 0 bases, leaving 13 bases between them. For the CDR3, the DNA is TGTGCCATCAGTACGACTCCGGATCTGAACACTGAAGCTTTCTTT. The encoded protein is CAISTTPDLNTEAFF.

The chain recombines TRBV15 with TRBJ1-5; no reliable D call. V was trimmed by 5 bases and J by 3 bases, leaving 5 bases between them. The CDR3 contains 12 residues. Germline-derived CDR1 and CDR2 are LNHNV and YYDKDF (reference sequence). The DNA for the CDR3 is TGTGCCACCAGCTACAACAATCAGCCCCAGCATTTT. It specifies CATSYNNQPQHF.

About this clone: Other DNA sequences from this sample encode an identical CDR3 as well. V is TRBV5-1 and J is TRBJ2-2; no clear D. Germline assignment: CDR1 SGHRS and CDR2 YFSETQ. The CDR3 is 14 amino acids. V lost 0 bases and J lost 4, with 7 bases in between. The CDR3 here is CASSLAGRTGELFF. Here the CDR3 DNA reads TGCGCCAGCAGCTTGGCTGGCCGCACCGGGGAGCTGTTTTTT.

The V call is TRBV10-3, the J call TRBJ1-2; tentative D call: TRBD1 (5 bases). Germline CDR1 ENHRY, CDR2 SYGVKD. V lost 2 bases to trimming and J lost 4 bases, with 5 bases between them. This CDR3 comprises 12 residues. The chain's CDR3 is CAISEDSYGYTF. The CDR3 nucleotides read TGTGCCATCAGTGAGGACAGCTATGGCTACACCTTC.

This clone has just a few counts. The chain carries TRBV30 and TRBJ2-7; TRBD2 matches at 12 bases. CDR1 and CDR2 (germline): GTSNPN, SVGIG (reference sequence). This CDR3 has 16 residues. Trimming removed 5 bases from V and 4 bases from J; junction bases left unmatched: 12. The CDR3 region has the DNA TGTGCCTGGGGGTCTATAGCTAGCGGGAGGGTATACGAGCAGTACTTC. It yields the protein CAWGSIASGRVYEQYF.

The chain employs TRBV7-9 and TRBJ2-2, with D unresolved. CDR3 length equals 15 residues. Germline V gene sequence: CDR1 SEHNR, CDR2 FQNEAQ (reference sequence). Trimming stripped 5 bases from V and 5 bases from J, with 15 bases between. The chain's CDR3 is CASSPSWLTTGELFF. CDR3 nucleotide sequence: TGTGCCAGCAGCCCCAGTTGGCTCACAACCGGGGAGCTGTTTTTT.

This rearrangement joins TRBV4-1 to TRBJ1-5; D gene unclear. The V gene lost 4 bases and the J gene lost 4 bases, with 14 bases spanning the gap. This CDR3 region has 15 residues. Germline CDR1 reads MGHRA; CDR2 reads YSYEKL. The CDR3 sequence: CASSRTEGQNQPQHF. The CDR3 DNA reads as TGCGCCAGCAGCCGGACCGAGGGCCAAAATCAGCCCCAGCATTTT.

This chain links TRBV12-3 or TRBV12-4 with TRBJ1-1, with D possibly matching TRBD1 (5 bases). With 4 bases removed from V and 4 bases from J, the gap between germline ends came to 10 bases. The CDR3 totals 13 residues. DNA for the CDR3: TGTGCCAGCAGTTCCGACAGTTTCACTGAAGCTTTCTTT. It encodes CASSSDSFTEAFF.

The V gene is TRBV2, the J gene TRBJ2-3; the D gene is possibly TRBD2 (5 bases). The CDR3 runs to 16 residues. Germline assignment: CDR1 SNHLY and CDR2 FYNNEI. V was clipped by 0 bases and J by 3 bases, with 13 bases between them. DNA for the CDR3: TGTGCCAGCAGTGAAGCCCGGGGTGGATTGACAGATACGCAGTATTTT. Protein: CASSEARGGLTDTQYF.

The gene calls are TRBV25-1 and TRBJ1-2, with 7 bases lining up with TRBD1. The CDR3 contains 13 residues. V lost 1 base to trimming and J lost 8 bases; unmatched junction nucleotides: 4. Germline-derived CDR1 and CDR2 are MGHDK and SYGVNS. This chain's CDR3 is CASSEFGTAGYTF. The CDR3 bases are TGTGCCAGCAGTGAATTTGGGACAGCGGGCTACACCTTC.

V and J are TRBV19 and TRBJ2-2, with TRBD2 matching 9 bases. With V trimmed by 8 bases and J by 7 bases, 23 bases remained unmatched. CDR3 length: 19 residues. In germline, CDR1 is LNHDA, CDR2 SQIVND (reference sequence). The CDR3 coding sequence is TGTGCCAGTCGGAGAATCGGAGGGGTGGCGGGGGGGCCTATCGGGGAGCTGTTTTTT. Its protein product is CASRRIGGVAGGPIGELFF. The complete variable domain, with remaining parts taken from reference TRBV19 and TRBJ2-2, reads DGGITQSPKYLFRKEGQNVTLSCEQNLNHDAMYWYRQDPGQGLRLIYYSQIVNDFQKGDIAEGYSVSREKKESFPLTVTSAQKNPTAFYLCASRRIGGVAGGPIGELFFGEGSRLTVL.

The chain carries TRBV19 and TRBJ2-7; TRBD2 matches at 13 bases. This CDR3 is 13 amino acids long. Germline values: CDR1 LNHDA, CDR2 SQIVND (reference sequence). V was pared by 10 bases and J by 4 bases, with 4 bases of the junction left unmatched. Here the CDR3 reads CATGLAGAYEQYF. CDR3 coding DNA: TGTGCCACCGGACTAGCGGGAGCGTACGAGCAGTACTTC.

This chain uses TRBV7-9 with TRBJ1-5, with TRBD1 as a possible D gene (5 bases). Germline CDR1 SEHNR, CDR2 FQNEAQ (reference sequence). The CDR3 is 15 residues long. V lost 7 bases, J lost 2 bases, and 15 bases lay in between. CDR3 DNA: TGTGCCAGCACCCACACGGGGGATGGCAATCAGCCCCAGCATTTT. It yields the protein CASTHTGDGNQPQHF.

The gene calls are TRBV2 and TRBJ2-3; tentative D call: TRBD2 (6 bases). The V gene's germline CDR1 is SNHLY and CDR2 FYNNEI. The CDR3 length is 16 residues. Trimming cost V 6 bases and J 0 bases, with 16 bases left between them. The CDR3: CASSNLGTSSTDTQYF. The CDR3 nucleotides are TGTGCCAGCAGCAACCTAGGGACTTCTAGCACAGATACGCAGTATTTT.

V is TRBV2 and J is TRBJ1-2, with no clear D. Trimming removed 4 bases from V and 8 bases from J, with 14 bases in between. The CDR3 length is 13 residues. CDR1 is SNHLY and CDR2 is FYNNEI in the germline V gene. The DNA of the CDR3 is TGTGCCAGCAGTGTTTTACAGAAAAAGGGCTACACCTTC. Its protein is CASSVLQKKGYTF. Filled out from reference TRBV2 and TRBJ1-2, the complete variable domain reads EPEVTQTPSHQVTQMGQEVILRCVPISNHLYFYWYRQILGQKVEFLVSFYNNEISEKSEIFDDQFSVERPDGSNFTLKIRSTKLEDSAMYFCASSVLQKKGYTFGSGTRLTVV.

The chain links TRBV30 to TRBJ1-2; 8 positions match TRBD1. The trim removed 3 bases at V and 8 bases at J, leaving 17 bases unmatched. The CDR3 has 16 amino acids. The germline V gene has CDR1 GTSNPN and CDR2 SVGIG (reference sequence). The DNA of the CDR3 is TGTGCCTGGAGAGCAAGGACAGGGTTTGATTTCGACGGCTACACCTTC. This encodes CAWRARTGFDFDGYTF. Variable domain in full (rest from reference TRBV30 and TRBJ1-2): SQTIHQWPATLVQPVGSPLSLECTVEGTSNPNLYWYRQAAGRGLQLLFYSVGIGQISSEVPQNLSASRPQDRQFILSSKKLLLSDSGFYLCAWRARTGFDFDGYTFGSGTRLTVV.

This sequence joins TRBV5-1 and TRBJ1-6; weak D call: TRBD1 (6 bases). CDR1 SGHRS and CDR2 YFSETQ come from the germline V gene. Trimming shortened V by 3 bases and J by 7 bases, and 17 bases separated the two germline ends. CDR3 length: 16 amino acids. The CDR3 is CASSSVGGRGNSPLHF. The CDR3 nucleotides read TGCGCCAGCAGCTCGGTAGGGGGTCGGGGAAATTCACCCCTCCACTTT. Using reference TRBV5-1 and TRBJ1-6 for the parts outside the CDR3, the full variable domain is KAGVTQTPRYLIKTRGQQVTLSCSPISGHRSVSWYQQTPGQGLQFLFEYFSETQRNKGNFPGRFSGRQFSNSRSEMNVSTLELGDSALYLCASSSVGGRGNSPLHFGNGTRLTVT.

In DNA form, the CDR3 reads TGTGCCAGCAGCTTAGGACAGGCTTGGGGCTCACCCCTCCACTTT. It encodes CASSLGQAWGSPLHF. The chain couples TRBV7-2 to TRBJ1-6; weak D call: TRBD1 (6 bases). Germline CDR1 reads SGHTA; CDR2 reads FQGNSA. This CDR3 has 15 amino acids. With 1 base removed from V and 10 bases from J, the gap between germline ends came to 14 bases.

CDR3 amino acids: CASSSTGAARTQYF. The CDR3 coding sequence is TGTGCCAGCAGCTCCACAGGGGCCGCACGAACCCAGTACTTC. This chain links TRBV7-2 with TRBJ2-5; 7 bases align to TRBD1. The CDR3 consists of 14 residues. V lost 4 bases to trimming and J lost 8 bases; unmatched junction nucleotides: 10. Germline values: CDR1 SGHTA, CDR2 FQGNSA.

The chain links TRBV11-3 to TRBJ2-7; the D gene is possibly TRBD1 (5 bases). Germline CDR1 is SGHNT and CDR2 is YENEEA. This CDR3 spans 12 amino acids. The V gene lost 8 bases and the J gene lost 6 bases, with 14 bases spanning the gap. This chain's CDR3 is CASQAQGGEQYF. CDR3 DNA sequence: TGTGCCAGCCAAGCCCAGGGTGGCGAGCAGTACTTC.

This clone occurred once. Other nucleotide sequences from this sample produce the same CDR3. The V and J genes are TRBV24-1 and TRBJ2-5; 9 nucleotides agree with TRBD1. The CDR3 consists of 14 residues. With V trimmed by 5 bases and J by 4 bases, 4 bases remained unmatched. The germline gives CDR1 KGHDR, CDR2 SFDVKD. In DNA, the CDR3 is TGTGCCACCAGTGCCCCGACAGGGGGAGAGACCCAGTACTTC. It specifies CATSAPTGGETQYF.

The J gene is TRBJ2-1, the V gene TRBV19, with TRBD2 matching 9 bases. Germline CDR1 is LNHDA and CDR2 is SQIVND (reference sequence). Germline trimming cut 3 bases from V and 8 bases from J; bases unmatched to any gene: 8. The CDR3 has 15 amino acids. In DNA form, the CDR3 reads TGTGCCAGTAGTATCATAGCGGGAGTTGGGGATGAGCAGTTCTTC. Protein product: CASSIIAGVGDEQFF.